This T cell receptor beta chain was identified during a study of shared clonotypes between healthy human individuals. Whole-study context: The study drew on a couple of women and a few men aged 18 to 49 as donors. Study results and limitations: Naive subsets typically showed greater estimated richness than memory subsets.

Healthy HIV-negative adults with no recent acute infections or vaccinations were recruited as donors. Comments on this clone: What it binds is unknown.

CDR1 and CDR2 from the germline V gene are SGHNT and YYREEE (reference sequence). Trimming cost V 4 bases and J 4 bases, with 11 bases left between them. The CDR3 sequence is 13 residues long. Profiled with immunoSEQ multiplex PCR; TCRdb holds only in-frame clones, not every one. The data hold over 850,000 clones, with 78% observed a single time. Material for sequencing was memory CD4+ T cells from PBMCs. Subset: CD45RA-negative fraction. The rearrangement uses TRBV5-4 and TRBJ2-5, with D perhaps TRBD1 (6 bases). This receptor was taken from a man aged 18-30 years in good health. Some clones in this sample may be carry-over from other donors' samples. CDR3 sequence reads: CASSPQQGETQYF. The DNA of the CDR3 is TGTGCCAGCAGCCCCCAACAGGGAGAGACCCAGTACTTC. The variable domain in full, with the rest retrieved from reference TRBV5-4 and TRBJ2-5, is ETGVTQSPTHLIKTRGQQVTLRCSSQSGHNTVSWYQQALGQGPQFIFQYYREEENGRGNFPPRFSGLQFPNYSSELNVNALELDDSALYLCASSPQQGETQYFGPGTRLLVL.